This TCR beta chain was obtained from a study of Ad26.COV2.S vaccination and SARS-CoV-2 variants. Whole-study context: The vaccine Ad26.COV2.S was put into the muscle once, or twice with 56 days between.

Assay used: immunoSEQ multiplex PCR; TCRdb lists only in-frame clones, some missing. The data contain some 460,000 clones, roughly nine tenths of them seen just once; the ten biggest clones take up around 1.8%. CDR1 and CDR2 (germline): MNHEY, SVGEGT. V lost 4 bases, J lost 4 bases, and 6 bases stayed unmatched. This CDR3 has 14 amino acids. The treatment denotes: 15 to 20 received Ad26.COV2.S at low or high dose, single or two shots; roughly five received placebo; per-sample allocation not given. Sampling happened 63 days after the first vaccine or placebo injection. The donor's status was that of an adult aged 18-55 years in Boston.

This receptor was taken from a person aged 18-65 years who received the Ad26.COV2.S COVID-19 vaccine or a placebo. The sample consisted of peripheral blood, taken in a trial of Ad26.COV2.S vaccine versus placebo. V and J are TRBV6-2 or TRBV6-3 and TRBJ2-7; 8 bases match TRBD2. The CDR3 region is CASSSRGARYEQYF. DNA for the CDR3: TGTGCCAGCAGTTCGCGGGGGGCCCGGTACGAGCAGTACTTC.